This TCR beta chain was captured by sequencing in a study of blood T cell repertoires in COVID-19. Whole-study context: Spain, Italy and the United States supplied samples that represented acute and convalescent COVID-19. From T cells, B-cell-depleted T cells, or PBMCs came the material, which was cDNA or gDNA.

In the study's own analysis: Estimates of nucleated cell counts were drawn from the amplification of reference gene primers. This table comes from immunoSEQ multiplex PCR, and its TCRdb copy is limited to in-frame clones, with some not included. V and J calls and clone size are copied from that table; D and trimming were computed from the DNA. Of around 70,000 clones in the sample, about 69% were seen once. The CDR3 totals 15 residues. The germline CDR1 and CDR2 sequences are MDHEN and SYDVKM. V lost 6 bases and J lost 0, with 12 bases in between. The gene calls are TRBV28 and TRBJ2-1; D unresolved. The origin of this receptor is a man between 65 and 85 years old with acute or convalescent COVID-19. Sequencing was carried out using peripheral blood. CDR3 in amino acids: CASRTDTSSYNEQFF. DNA for the CDR3: TGTGCCAGCAGGACCGACACAAGCTCCTACAATGAGCAGTTCTTC.